The T cell receptor beta chain described here comes from a study of monozygotic twins with inflammatory bowel disease. Study-wide results and limits: Repertoires of patients may have been made more variable by differing immunosuppressive treatments. With others, IBD patients shared fewer clonotypes than healthy twins did, especially with disease activity. TCRbeta inverse Simpson diversity was decreased in IBD patients versus healthy co-twins.

The CDR3 length is 16 residues. The germline V gene encodes CDR1 MNHEY and CDR2 SVGAGI. TCRdb reanalyzed the 5' RACE reads and collapses them to one entry per CDR3 protein, without DNA. The sample totals hundreds of thousands of distinct CDR3 sequences; its top ten clones hold about 2.4%. Regarding this clonotype: The antigen remains unidentified.

The draw for each donor consisted of a single 2.5 ml blood sample. The specimen was blood. This clonotype originated in a human donor with ulcerative colitis or Crohn's disease, or a healthy co-twin of an affected twin (not recorded which). This chain links TRBV6-5 with TRBJ2-1; TCRdb calls TRBD2, which cannot be checked without DNA. The CDR3 sequence is CASSSTSGGRYNEQFF.